Following are 15 T cell receptor beta chains from one sample sequenced in a study of blood T cell repertoires in COVID-19. Measured with immunoSEQ multiplex PCR; TCRdb has only the in-frame clones, and not every one. The sample contains 150,000 to 190,000 clones, roughly four fifths of which appear only once. Sequenced input: peripheral blood. All receptors derive from a woman older than 75 with acute or convalescent COVID-19.

This clone was observed a handful of times. This chain uses TRBV18 with TRBJ2-3; D unresolved. CDR3 length equals 13 residues. CDR1 and CDR2 from the germline V gene are KGHSH and LQKENI. V gave up 3 bases and J gave up 5 bases, with 9 bases separating them. CDR3: CASSPITIDTQYF. In nucleotides, the CDR3 is TGTGCCAGCTCACCCATAACTATAGATACGCAGTATTTT.

The chain has TRBV2 and TRBJ2-5; D is tentatively TRBD1 or TRBD2 (5 bases each). This CDR3 region has 12 residues. Per germline, CDR1 SNHLY and CDR2 FYNNEI. CDR3 in DNA: TGTGCGAGGGGTGAACTTCAAGAGACCCAGTACTTC. Translation: CARGELQETQYF.

The gene calls are TRBV27 and TRBJ2-2, with 12 bases lining up with TRBD2. V shed 6 bases, J shed 9 bases, and the junction held 8 bases outside the gene matches. This CDR3 spans 15 amino acids. Germline V CDR1 and CDR2: MNHEY, SMNVEV (reference sequence). CDR3 in DNA: TGTGCCAGCAGCCCTAGCGGGAGGGCCTCCAGGGAGCTGTTTTTT. Its translation: CASSPSGRASRELFF.

J is TRBJ2-1 and V is TRBV9; TRBD1 matches 8 bases. Looked up from germline, CDR1 is SGDLS and CDR2 is YYNGEE. Trimming at V came to 0 bases and at J to 9 bases, leaving 5 bases not matched to a gene. CDR3 length: 14 amino acids. CDR3 loop: CASSVGTGTSEQFF. The CDR3 DNA is TGTGCCAGCAGCGTAGGGACAGGGACGAGTGAGCAGTTCTTC.

The chain couples TRBV29-1 to TRBJ1-1; D is ambiguous. The V end lost 5 bases, the J end lost 4 bases, and 11 bases lay between the germline ends. This CDR3 contains 12 residues. The germline V gene has CDR1 SQVTM and CDR2 ANQGSEA. CDR3 nucleotides: TGCAGCGTTCAACCCTCGAGCACTGAAGCTTTCTTT. Encoded protein: CSVQPSSTEAFF.

The CDR3 sequence: CASSVSGLAGVNEQFF. The CDR3, as DNA: TGTGCCAGCAGCGTATCAGGACTAGCGGGAGTTAATGAGCAGTTCTTC. The J gene is TRBJ2-1, the V gene TRBV9; 13 bases are shared with TRBD2. This CDR3 comprises 16 residues. Germline V gene sequence: CDR1 SGDLS, CDR2 YYNGEE. V dropped 1 base and J dropped 7; count of bases not matched to a gene: 5.

The CDR3 DNA reads TGCGCCAGCAGTAGGGGGTTCCAAGAGACCCAGTACTTC. This sequence encodes CASSRGFQETQYF. The V call is TRBV10-2, the J call TRBJ2-5, with a possible D match to TRBD1 (6 bases). Trimming took off 5 bases at V and 1 base at J, with 8 bases between the two ends. The CDR3 is 13 residues long. CDR1 is WSHSY and CDR2 is SAAADI in the germline V gene.

This chain links TRBV30 with TRBJ2-5; D is ambiguous. Trimming pared 4 bases from V and 2 bases from J, leaving 8 bases between. This CDR3 spans 12 amino acids. Per germline, CDR1 GTSNPN and CDR2 SVGIG (reference sequence). CDR3 sequence (DNA): TGTGCCTGGACCACAGTACAAGAGACCCAGTACTTC. Encoded protein: CAWTTVQETQYF.

This sequence joins TRBV2 and TRBJ1-1, with D possibly matching TRBD1 (6 bases). The germline V and J ends were trimmed by 7 bases and 5 bases, with 20 bases remaining between them. The CDR3 contains 15 residues. Germline CDR1 and CDR2: SNHLY and FYNNEI. The CDR3 coding sequence is TGTGCCAGCACCCCTTGGGGGCAGGAGGTGACTGAAGCTTTCTTT. It codes for CASTPWGQEVTEAFF.

The chain uses TRBV18 and TRBJ2-1; TRBD1 aligns across 10 bases. V lost 3 bases, J lost 4 bases, and 3 bases stayed unmatched. The CDR3 totals 15 residues. Germline assignment: CDR1 KGHSH and CDR2 LQKENI. The CDR3 DNA follows: TGTGCCAGCTCACCCGGGACAGGGGATTACAATGAGCAGTTCTTC. Its protein product is CASSPGTGDYNEQFF.

V and J are TRBV7-3 and TRBJ1-1, with 11 bases fitting TRBD1. V lost 3 bases and J lost 7; bases outside the gene matches: 1. Germline CDR1 and CDR2: SGHTA and FQGTGA. There are 13 residues in the CDR3. The CDR3 region has the DNA TGTGCCAGCAGCTTGGGGACAGGGGGTGAAGCTTTCTTT. It translates to CASSLGTGGEAFF.

The V gene is TRBV2, the J gene TRBJ2-7, with TRBD1 identical over 7 bases. V was clipped by 6 bases and J by 3 bases; unmatched bases: 5. Germline V gives CDR1 SNHLY, CDR2 FYNNEI. The CDR3 contains 13 residues. CDR3 residues: CASRPTGIYEQYF. The CDR3 DNA reads as TGTGCCAGCAGACCGACAGGGATCTACGAGCAGTACTTC.

The CDR3 DNA sequence: TGTGCCAGCAGCTTGGAAGGGGGCAAGGGCACAGATACGCAGTATTTT. Translated: CASSLEGGKGTDTQYF. The V call is TRBV5-8, the J call TRBJ2-3; 7 bases map to TRBD1. CDR1 SGHTS and CDR2 YDEGEE come from the germline V gene. After removal of 0 bases from V and 1 base from J, the junction contained 5 bases not matched to a gene. The CDR3 consists of 16 residues.

This clone was counted only a few times. The chain couples TRBV3-1 (or the pseudogene TRBV3-2) to TRBJ1-1; the D gene is possibly TRBD1 (5 bases). This CDR3 comprises 16 residues. V lost 4 bases and J 3 bases, leaving 18 bases between the germline ends. Per the germline V gene, CDR1 is LGHDT and CDR2 is YNNKEL (reference sequence). CDR3 DNA sequence: TGTGCCAGCAGCCCGGGGGGGGTGAGTTCGGACACTGAAGCTTTCTTT. Translation: CASSPGGVSSDTEAFF.

The V and J genes are TRBV30 and TRBJ1-2, with 9 nucleotides matching TRBD1. CDR3 size: 12 residues. After removal of 2 bases from V and 7 bases from J, the junction contained 2 bases not matched to a gene. Germline CDR1 GTSNPN, CDR2 SVGIG (reference sequence). The CDR3: CAWSRTGVGYTF. The CDR3 nucleotides are TGTGCCTGGAGTAGGACAGGGGTTGGCTACACCTTC. Looking up the rest from reference TRBV30 and TRBJ1-2 gives the full variable domain: SQTIHQWPATLVQPVGSPLSLECTVEGTSNPNLYWYRQAAGRGLQLLFYSVGIGQISSEVPQNLSASRPQDRQFILSSKKLLLSDSGFYLCAWSRTGVGYTFGSGTRLTVV.